The next 13 T cell receptor beta chains were all read from a single sample in a study of blood T cells in healthy people across ages (dated by TCRdb to the mid-2010s). The library was built by means of 5' RACE. Sequencing was carried out with an Illumina HiSeq 2500. A second PCR of roughly 7 to 11 cycles was performed with a sample-barcoded 5' primer and a J-beta primer mix. TCRdb applied fastp at Q25 and MiXCR to the public reads, then kept only in-frame beta chains. Each CDR3 protein appears once, grouped with its most common genes and DNA. Counted in this sample were hundreds of thousands of distinct CDR3 sequences; roughly 25% of them appeared once. 8% to 10% of the sample is taken by the ten largest. This sample was also put to use in a study of T cells of mothers and their children.

The specimen sequenced was blood. Source of these receptors: a boy younger than 18 in good health.

This clonotype was seen a handful of times. The chain uses TRBV29-1 and TRBJ2-5; 8 bases match TRBD1. The tail of the sequence fits TRBJ2-1 better, so the J call may be wrong. CDR1 and CDR2 from the germline V gene are SQVTM and ANQGSEA. The length of the CDR3 is 14 residues. The CDR3 DNA is TGCAGCGTCCCAGGGGGCGGATTGCTGGGTGAGCAGTTCTTC. Its protein is CSVPGGGLLGEQFF.

In its sample, this clonotype was seen a few times. The V call is TRBV20-1, the J call TRBJ2-3; 10 positions match TRBD2. The V and J ends lost 3 bases and 2 bases, in that order; junction bases with no gene match: 14. The CDR3 has 18 residues. CDR1 and CDR2 from the germline V gene are DFQATT and SNEGSKA (reference sequence). The CDR3 sequence: CSARTSGWMPLDTDTQYF. CDR3 in DNA: TGCAGTGCTAGGACTAGCGGGTGGATGCCTCTTGACACAGATACGCAGTATTTT.

V is TRBV6-5 and J is TRBJ2-7, with 13 bases fitting TRBD2. CDR1 is MNHEY, CDR2 SVGAGI, per germline. This CDR3 is 15 amino acids long. V was pared by 7 bases and J by 2 bases, with 5 bases of the junction left unmatched. CDR3 coding DNA: TGTGCCAGCAAACTAGCGGGAGGGTTAACCTACGAGCAGTACTTC. Translation: CASKLAGGLTYEQYF.

The rearrangement joins TRBV28 to TRBJ2-5; 16 bases agree with TRBD2. Germline V gene lookup returns CDR1 MDHEN and CDR2 SYDVKM. The CDR3 totals 17 residues. V dropped 3 bases and J dropped 6; count of bases not matched to a gene: 7. Here the CDR3 reads CASSFSGLAGGPQTQYF. The CDR3 DNA sequence: TGTGCCAGCAGTTTCTCGGGACTAGCGGGAGGGCCACAGACCCAGTACTTC.

The V call is TRBV2, the J call TRBJ1-4; the D is unclear. Trimming removed 6 bases at V and 0 bases at J, with 8 bases between. Per germline, CDR1 SNHLY and CDR2 FYNNEI. CDR3 length equals 14 residues. In DNA form, the CDR3 reads TGTGCCAGCAGAATAATTGCAACTAATGAAAAACTGTTTTTT. It yields the protein CASRIIATNEKLFF.

The chain carries TRBV11-2 and TRBJ1-4; D is uncertain. With 6 bases removed from V and 3 bases from J, the gap between germline ends came to 11 bases. The germline CDR1 and CDR2 sequences are SGHAT and FQNNGV. CDR3 length equals 14 residues. The CDR3 sequence is CASRTRFPNEKLFF. The CDR3 DNA follows: TGTGCCAGCAGAACAAGGTTCCCTAATGAAAAACTGTTTTTT.

The chain combines TRBV9 with TRBJ2-7; TRBD2 aligns across 12 bases. V lost 2 bases to trimming and J lost 0 bases; unmatched junction nucleotides: 3. This CDR3 is 16 amino acids long. Per germline, CDR1 SGDLS and CDR2 YYNGEE. CDR3 sequence (DNA): TGTGCCAGCAGCGTCGGGACTAGCGGGCCCTCCTACGAGCAGTACTTC. Translating it yields CASSVGTSGPSYEQYF.

The chain employs TRBV5-1 and TRBJ2-5, with 9 bases that match TRBD1. The end of the DNA aligns better with TRBJ2-7, so the J call may be wrong. Germline-derived CDR1 and CDR2 are SGHRS and YFSETQ. This CDR3 has 15 residues. The CDR3: CASSRTGDFYDEQYF. DNA of the CDR3: TGCGCCAGCAGCCGGACAGGGGATTTCTATGACGAGCAGTACTTC.

Note on this clonotype: Its ends do not fully match the called genes, so a read error is possible. V and J are TRBV29-1 and TRBJ2-7; D not resolved. The CDR3 contains 13 residues. The germline gives CDR1 SQVTM, CDR2 ANQGSEA. CDR3 amino acids: CSVEIYRSYGQYF. The CDR3 DNA reads as TGCAGCGTTGAAATTTACCGGTCCTACGGGCAGTACTTC.

The chain carries TRBV28 and TRBJ1-2; tentative D call: TRBD1 (6 bases). Germline V gives CDR1 MDHEN, CDR2 SYDVKM. Trimming left V 8 bases short and J 4 bases short, with 14 bases between. The CDR3 has 13 residues. The DNA of the CDR3 is TGTGCCAGCTGGGACAATCCGGCCTATGGCTACACCTTC. It specifies CASWDNPAYGYTF.

This clonotype was counted only a few times. The V and J genes are TRBV5-4 and TRBJ2-2; D may be TRBD2 (8 bases). Trimming removed 5 bases at V and 6 bases at J, with 17 bases between. Germline CDR1 and CDR2: SGHNT and YYREEE (reference sequence). This CDR3 comprises 15 residues. The CDR3 DNA is TGTGCCAGCAGTTCGACAGGGCGGGGGGCCGGGGAGCTGTTTTTT. It specifies CASSSTGRGAGELFF.

The chain has TRBV11-2 and TRBJ2-5, with 9 bases aligning to TRBD2. The ends lost 0 bases at V and 5 bases at J; junction bases unmatched: 7. Germline assignment: CDR1 SGHAT and CDR2 FQNNGV. The length of the CDR3 is 16 residues. Written as DNA, the CDR3 is TGTGCCAGCAGCTTAGAGGCGGGGGGGCTTCTCGAGACCCAGTACTTC. It translates to CASSLEAGGLLETQYF.

The chain has TRBV12-3 or TRBV12-4 and TRBJ2-3; 9 bases map to TRBD2. V gave up 5 bases and J gave up 7 bases; unmatched junction bases: 10. The CDR3 extends over 15 amino acids. CDR3 nucleotides: TGTGCCAGCAGTAAGAGCGGGAGGAACGGGTATACGCAGTATTTT. It codes for CASSKSGRNGYTQYF.